This T cell receptor (beta chain) was documented in a study of T cell responses to AZD1222 COVID-19 vaccine. Sequenced by immunoSEQ multiplex PCR; TCRdb stores in-frame clones only, minus some. The sample includes some 150,000 clones, about 90% of them seen just once. Germline loops: CDR1 LNHNV, CDR2 YYDKDF (reference sequence). The CDR3 consists of 12 residues. V shed 1 base and J shed 6 bases, with 6 bases lying between them. The sample consisted of peripheral blood, taken on day 0 of AZD1222 vaccination. The clonotype comes from an adult in good health. The V gene is TRBV15, the J gene TRBJ1-1; D uncertain. This chain's CDR3 is CATSRAGPEAFF. The CDR3, as DNA: TGTGCCACCAGCAGAGCTGGTCCTGAAGCTTTCTTT.